A selection of T cell receptor beta chains follows, all from one sample in a study of identical twins. TCRdb itself ran the 5' RACE reads through MiXCR, one entry per CDR3 protein. The sample shows 500,000 to 650,000 distinct CDR3 sequences, 7% to 7.5% of them seen only once. The sample was also reused in another study, on yellow fever vaccine responses in identical twins.

The sample taken for sequencing was PBMCs. Every receptor here comes from a woman aged 18-30 years in good health. Both conserved end residues are trimmed from each CDR3.

J: TRBJ1-5
V: TRBV10-3
CDR3: AISDDRTQH

J: TRBJ2-1
V: TRBV6-2/TRBV6-3
CDR3: ASSYGLAGGMVEQF

J: TRBJ2-5
V: TRBV7-6
CDR3: ASSLGGTGGETQY

J: TRBJ2-4
V: TRBV5-1
CDR3: ASSPGQGNAKNIQY

J: TRBJ2-3
V: TRBV9
CDR3: ASSQWGLRRDTQY

J: TRBJ2-1
V: TRBV3-1
CDR3: ASSQGLWRNEQF

J: TRBJ1-2
V: TRBV12-3/TRBV12-4
CDR3: ASSSGTGTANYGYT

J: TRBJ2-2
V: TRBV20-1
CDR3: SATQTGELF

J: TRBJ2-3
V: TRBV28
CDR3: ASSHDSFSTDTQY

J: TRBJ2-3
V: TRBV7-2
CDR3: ASSLSAPKRADTQY

J: TRBJ2-3
V: TRBV5-1
CDR3: ASRPPGRAATDTQY

J: TRBJ2-3
V: TRBV28
CDR3: ASSISGRIADTQY

J: TRBJ2-2
V: TRBV5-1
CDR3: ASSDDTGELF

J: TRBJ2-1
V: TRBV29-1
CDR3: SVERGSSGEQF

J: TRBJ2-7
V: TRBV10-3
CDR3: AISQLAGGPYSYEQY

J: TRBJ2-1
V: TRBV6-2/TRBV6-3
CDR3: ASRPAQNEQF

J: TRBJ1-6
V: TRBV12-3/TRBV12-4
CDR3: ASSLGRSNSPLH